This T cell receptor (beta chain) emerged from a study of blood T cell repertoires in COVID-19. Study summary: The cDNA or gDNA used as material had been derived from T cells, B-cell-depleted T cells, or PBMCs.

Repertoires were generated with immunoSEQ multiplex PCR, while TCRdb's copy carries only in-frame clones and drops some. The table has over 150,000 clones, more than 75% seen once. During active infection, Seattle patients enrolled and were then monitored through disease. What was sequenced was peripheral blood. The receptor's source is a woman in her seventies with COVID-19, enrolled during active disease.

This CDR3 reads CASSLVQGNQPQHF. The CDR3 region has the DNA TGTGCCAGCAGTTTAGTACAGGGGAATCAGCCCCAGCATTTT. The chain links TRBV28 to TRBJ1-5, with 7 bases fitting TRBD1. V lost 2 bases, J lost 4 bases, and 2 bases stayed unmatched. This CDR3 is built from 14 residues. In germline, CDR1 is MDHEN, CDR2 SYDVKM.